The 26 T cell receptor beta chains presented below share a single source sample, sequenced in a study of T cells in Graves' hyperthyroidism and ophthalmopathy. TCR beta CDR3 regions were amplified from RNA. First-round RT-PCR of the TCR CDR3 relied on the HTBI primer set. TCRdb ran MiXCR on the multiplex PCR reads and lists one entry per CDR3 protein. Found here are 350,000 to 400,000 distinct CDR3 sequences, about 15% of them singletons; the top ten hold 30% to 35%. Sequences were obtained from blood. These receptors all stem from a woman in her twenties or thirties with Graves' hyperthyroidism.

The chain couples TRBV19 to TRBJ1-2, with D possibly being TRBD1 (5 bases). The CDR3 has 14 amino acids. Trimming removed 6 bases from V and 5 bases from J, with 16 bases in between. The V gene's germline CDR1 is LNHDA and CDR2 SQIVND (reference sequence). As DNA, the CDR3 is TGTGCCAGTAGCGTCCGGGACGGACTATATGGCTACACCTTC. It codes for CASSVRDGLYGYTF.

This sequence joins TRBV19 and TRBJ2-7; 11 bases match TRBD2. The CDR3 consists of 17 residues. Per germline, CDR1 LNHDA and CDR2 SQIVND (reference sequence). The V gene end was trimmed by 2 bases and the J gene end by 3 bases; junction bases not matched to a gene: 9. CDR3 coding DNA: TGTGCCAGTAGTATATTACCTGGACTAGCGGGTCTCTACGAGCAGTACTTC. This translates into CASSILPGLAGLYEQYF.

The gene calls are TRBV7-6 and TRBJ2-3, with 10 nucleotides matching TRBD2. CDR3 length equals 14 residues. V trimming: 5 bases; J trimming: 4 bases; junction bases outside the gene matches: 3. Germline V gene sequence: CDR1 SGHVS, CDR2 FNYEAQ. The CDR3 is CASSSGRAADTQYF. For the CDR3, the DNA is TGTGCCAGCAGCAGCGGGAGGGCGGCAGATACGCAGTATTTT.

This clonotype was recorded many times. The V gene is TRBV2, the J gene TRBJ2-3, with D perhaps TRBD2 (6 bases). V was shortened by 5 bases and J by 2 bases, with 11 bases between the two germline ends. Looked up from germline, CDR1 is SNHLY and CDR2 is FYNNEI. This CDR3 spans 14 amino acids. The CDR3 region is CASSRDSHTDTQYF. The CDR3 region has the DNA TGTGCCAGCAGTAGGGACTCACACACAGATACGCAGTATTTT.

CDR3 loop: CASSKKDGSEKLFF. The DNA for the CDR3 is TGTGCCAGCAGCAAAAAGGACGGTAGCGAAAAACTGTTTTTT. The gene calls are TRBV7-9 and TRBJ1-4; no clear D. Deletions cut 5 bases from V and 8 bases from J, with 15 bases between. This CDR3 region has 14 residues. Germline V gives CDR1 SEHNR, CDR2 FQNEAQ (reference sequence).

This clonotype was counted ten times or more. The chain carries TRBV2 and TRBJ1-6, with a weak D call TRBD1 (6 bases). V gave up 8 bases and J gave up 9 bases, with 20 bases separating them. The CDR3 loop spans 15 amino acids. Germline loops: CDR1 SNHLY, CDR2 FYNNEI. CDR3 nucleotides: TGTGCCAGCCTCGCGAGAGGACAGAATAGTTCACCCCTCCACTTT. This codes for CASLARGQNSSPLHF. Full variable domain (rest looked up from reference TRBV2 and TRBJ1-6): EPEVTQTPSHQVTQMGQEVILRCVPISNHLYFYWYRQILGQKVEFLVSFYNNEISEKSEIFDDQFSVERPDGSNFTLKIRSTKLEDSAMYFCASLARGQNSSPLHFGNGTRLTVT.

The chain employs TRBV4-2 and TRBJ2-1; no definite D call. With 4 bases removed from V and 7 bases from J, the gap between germline ends came to 11 bases. The CDR3 has 13 residues. Germline V gene lookup returns CDR1 LGHNA and CDR2 YNFKEQ. The CDR3 protein is CASSPSQENEQFF. Written as DNA, the CDR3 is TGTGCCAGCAGCCCTTCTCAGGAGAATGAGCAGTTCTTC.

V usage is TRBV11-2 and J usage is TRBJ2-7, with TRBD1 identical over 8 bases. CDR1 is SGHAT, CDR2 FQNNGV, per germline. V lost 4 bases, J lost 2 bases, and 10 bases stayed unmatched. The CDR3 is 16 residues long. The CDR3 DNA reads as TGTGCCAGCAGCTCCTTCTCTGGACAGGGAGCCTACGAGCAGTACTTC. This codes for CASSSFSGQGAYEQYF. Variable domain in full (rest from reference TRBV11-2 and TRBJ2-7): EAGVAQSPRYKIIEKRQSVAFWCNPISGHATLYWYQQILGQGPKLLIQFQNNGVVDDSQLPKDRFSAERLKGVDSTLKIQPAKLEDSAVYLCASSSFSGQGAYEQYFGPGTRLTVT.

The chain has TRBV4-2 and TRBJ1-1, with a possible D match to TRBD1 (6 bases). CDR1 LGHNA and CDR2 YNFKEQ come from the germline V gene. The CDR3 spans 11 residues. Trimming pared 5 bases from V and 7 bases from J, leaving 8 bases between. CDR3 sequence (DNA): TGTGCCAGCAGCGAGGGGGGTGAAGCTTTCTTT. As protein: CASSEGGEAFF.

V usage is TRBV7-6 and J usage is TRBJ1-4; D is possibly TRBD1 (6 bases). Looked up from germline, CDR1 is SGHVS and CDR2 is FNYEAQ. CDR3 length equals 16 residues. Trimming left V 5 bases short and J 7 bases short, with 20 bases between. The DNA of the CDR3 is TGTGCCAGCAGCCTACGGCAGCAGGGGACGGGTGAAAAACTGTTTTTT. This translates into CASSLRQQGTGEKLFF. Full variable domain (remainder filled in from reference TRBV7-6 and TRBJ1-4): GAGVSQSPRYKVTKRGQDVALRCDPISGHVSLYWYRQALGQGPEFLTYFNYEAQQDKSGLPNDRFSAERPEGSISTLTIQRTEQRDSAMYRCASSLRQQGTGEKLFFGSGTQLSVL.

This chain uses TRBV19 with TRBJ2-7; D is perhaps TRBD1 or TRBD2 (5 bases each). Looked up from germline, CDR1 is LNHDA and CDR2 is SQIVND (reference sequence). The germline V and J ends were trimmed by 4 bases and 2 bases, with 12 bases remaining between them. This CDR3 comprises 14 residues. The CDR3 sequence: CASSTRGRAYEQYF. The CDR3 bases are TGTGCCAGTAGTACTCGGGGCAGGGCCTACGAGCAGTACTTC.

This clonotype was counted ten times or more. The chain has TRBV20-1 and TRBJ2-7; possibly TRBD1 or TRBD2 for D (5 bases each). Trimming took off 5 bases at V and 2 bases at J, with 10 bases between the two ends. The CDR3 loop spans 12 amino acids. Per the germline V gene, CDR1 is DFQATT and CDR2 is SNEGSKA (reference sequence). The CDR3 DNA follows: TGCAGTGCTTGGGACCGTACCTACGAGCAGTACTTC. It encodes CSAWDRTYEQYF.

Remarks on this clonotype: An end of the junction differs from the germline gene, which may be a read error. The chain employs TRBV9 and TRBJ2-7; 8 bases agree with TRBD2. In germline, CDR1 is SGDLS, CDR2 YYNGEE. The CDR3 spans 13 residues. CDR3 residues: CDSSVAGSHEQYF. For the CDR3, the DNA is TGTGACAGCAGCGTAGCGGGGAGCCACGAGCAGTACTTC.

The chain carries TRBV9 and TRBJ1-1; no clear D gene. There are 15 residues in the CDR3. Between the trimmed V and J ends, which lost 0 bases and 1 base, there was a span of 10 bases. The V gene's germline CDR1 is SGDLS and CDR2 YYNGEE. The CDR3 loop is CASSVESRGNTEAFF. DNA of the CDR3: TGTGCCAGCAGCGTAGAGAGCCGGGGGAACACTGAAGCTTTCTTT.

This clonotype was found a few times. The V gene is TRBV28, the J gene TRBJ1-6; D is uncertain. Germline V gene lookup returns CDR1 MDHEN and CDR2 SYDVKM. The CDR3 is made up of 13 amino acids. The V end was cut by 6 bases, the J end by 2 bases, with 5 bases between. The CDR3 spells CASREAYNSPLHF. CDR3 bases: TGTGCCAGCAGGGAGGCCTATAATTCACCCCTCCACTTT.

This chain connects TRBV4-1 to TRBJ1-1; no firm D call. V lost 0 bases and J lost 5, with 13 bases in between. CDR3 length: 15 amino acids. The germline V gene encodes CDR1 MGHRA and CDR2 YSYEKL. The CDR3 DNA reads as TGCGCCAGCAGCCAAGAAATAGGGAGGGTTACTGAAGCTTTCTTT. As protein: CASSQEIGRVTEAFF.

This clonotype showed up just a few times. The genes are TRBV20-1 and TRBJ1-1, with D perhaps TRBD1 (6 bases). CDR3 length equals 11 residues. Germline CDR1 and CDR2: DFQATT and SNEGSKA (reference sequence). V was trimmed by 8 bases and J by 3 bases, leaving 10 bases between them. The CDR3 sequence: CSCPGDTEAFF. The CDR3, as DNA: TGCAGTTGCCCAGGGGACACTGAAGCTTTCTTT.

This clonotype was counted a few times. This chain connects TRBV2 to TRBJ2-1; TRBD1 or TRBD2 may be the D gene (5 bases each). V dropped 6 bases and J dropped 5 bases, with 11 bases sitting between them. CDR3 length: 13 residues. CDR1 SNHLY and CDR2 FYNNEI come from the germline V gene. The CDR3 coding sequence is TGTGCCAGCAGGGGGACGGACAACAATGAGCAGTTCTTC. Residues: CASRGTDNNEQFF.

Many counts were recorded for this clonotype. V gene TRBV7-2 combines with J gene TRBJ1-1; D is perhaps TRBD1 (6 bases). The germline CDR1 and CDR2 sequences are SGHTA and FQGNSA. The germline V and J ends were trimmed by 3 bases and 0 bases, with 8 bases remaining between them. The CDR3 spans 14 residues. In DNA form, the CDR3 reads TGTGCCAGCAGCTTGGGACAAATGAACACTGAAGCTTTCTTT. Protein sequence: CASSLGQMNTEAFF.

This chain joins TRBV24-1 and TRBJ2-7; 10 positions agree with TRBD1. Germline CDR1 is KGHDR and CDR2 is SFDVKD. The CDR3 is 15 amino acids. V gave up 6 bases and J gave up 5 bases; unmatched junction bases: 9. The CDR3 region is CATSPKTGGFHEQYF. CDR3 sequence (DNA): TGTGCCACCAGTCCCAAGACAGGGGGCTTCCACGAGCAGTACTTC.

The chain joins TRBV4-2 to TRBJ1-1; TRBD1 is a possible D gene (5 bases). V was trimmed by 0 bases and J by 5 bases, leaving 13 bases between them. This CDR3 region has 15 residues. Per germline, CDR1 LGHNA and CDR2 YNFKEQ. The CDR3 region is CASSQDWGSVTEAFF. DNA for the CDR3: TGTGCCAGCAGCCAAGATTGGGGCTCTGTGACTGAAGCTTTCTTT.

This clonotype was detected ten times or more. The chain couples TRBV29-1 to TRBJ2-7; TRBD2 matches at 9 bases. The germline V gene encodes CDR1 SQVTM and CDR2 ANQGSEA. The CDR3 is made up of 14 amino acids. V was pared by 5 bases and J by 3 bases, with 8 bases of the junction left unmatched. CDR3 sequence reads: CSVFSGRLGYEQYF. The CDR3 DNA is TGCAGCGTTTTTAGCGGGAGATTAGGCTACGAGCAGTACTTC.

Worth noting for this clonotype: A much larger clone differs from this one at a single base, so this may be a read error. This chain links TRBV28 with TRBJ2-1; possible D gene TRBD1, 5 bases. The CDR3 contains 16 residues. CDR1 MDHEN and CDR2 SYDVKM come from the germline V gene. CDR3 nucleotide sequence: TGTGCCAGCAGTTTCAGGGCCCCAGGGTCCTACAGTGAGCAGTTCTTC. It yields the protein CASSFRAPGSYSEQFF.

This clonotype was seen at least ten times. The chain combines TRBV7-2 with TRBJ2-1, with D possibly matching TRBD2 (6 bases). The CDR3 spans 16 residues. The germline gives CDR1 SGHTA, CDR2 FQGNSA. V dropped 5 bases and J dropped 9 bases, with 23 bases sitting between them. The DNA for the CDR3 is TGTGCCAGCAGCGAAACGGCTAGACCGCCGGGGGTTGAGCAGTTCTTC. This encodes CASSETARPPGVEQFF.

This clonotype was recorded many times. CDR3 residues: CAQGAGVFYNEQFF. In DNA form, the CDR3 reads TGTGCCCAGGGGGCAGGGGTCTTTTACAATGAGCAGTTCTTC. The chain combines TRBV2 with TRBJ2-1, with 8 bases lining up with TRBD1. The CDR3 totals 14 residues. CDR1 is SNHLY, CDR2 FYNNEI, per germline. Trimming took 11 bases from V and 4 from J; bases not matched to a gene: 10.

The J gene is TRBJ2-7, the V gene TRBV5-1; D may be TRBD1 (6 bases). V lost 2 bases to trimming and J lost 1 base, with 13 bases between them. This CDR3 has 15 residues. Germline V gives CDR1 SGHRS, CDR2 YFSETQ. CDR3 sequence reads: CASSFSPDSSYEQYF. The CDR3 nucleotides are TGCGCCAGCAGCTTCAGCCCGGACAGTTCCTACGAGCAGTACTTC.